The rows below give T cell receptor beta chains drawn from one sample of a study of metastatic and nonmetastatic thyroid tumors. TCRdb re-called the PCR reads through MiXCR. The repertoire holds more than 15,000 clones, with just over 30% as singletons. The sample consisted of blood. These receptors all come from a female donor with papillary thyroid cancer or a benign thyroid nodule (not recorded which). Some clones in this sample may be carry-over from other donors' samples. Each CDR3 is given with its conserved first and last residue. The D gene is left open where the match is weak. A clone size is listed for some rows: how often the clone was seen (once, few, many), or a class if it is expanded.

12 | TRBJ1-4 | TRBV30 | NA | NA | CAWVGQDEKLFF | TGTGCCTGGGTGGGTCAAGACGAAAAACTGTTTTTT
14 | TRBJ1-1 | TRBV11-2 | TRBD1 | NA | CASSLHRGNTEAFF | TGTGCCAGCAGCCTCCACAGGGGGAACACTGAAGCTTTCTTT
21 | TRBJ1-5 | TRBV6-9 | NA | many | CASTYYQLSLTPKKNYQPQHF | TGTGCCAGCACTTATTACCAATTGTCCCTCACGCCAAAAAAAAATTATCAGCCCCAGCATTTT
14 | TRBJ2-7 | TRBV5-6 | TRBD1 | NA | CASSPGTGEYEQYF | TGTGCCAGCAGCCCCGGGACAGGAGAATACGAGCAGTACTTC
14 | TRBJ1-3 | TRBV2 | NA | NA | CASSVSGSGNTIYF | TGTGCCAGCAGTGTCTCAGGCTCTGGAAACACCATATATTTT
15 | TRBJ2-7 | TRBV20-1 | NA | NA | CSASDRLRGSYDQYF | TGCAGTGCTAGCGATCGGCTCCGGGGCTCCTACGATCAGTACTTC
14 | TRBJ1-6 | TRBV19 | NA | medium-sized | CASSIAGEGSPLHF | TGTGCCAGTAGTATCGCAGGGGAAGGTTCACCCCTCCACTTT
14 | TRBJ2-7 | TRBV6-1 | TRBD1 | medium-sized | CASSVDRGPYEQYF | TGTGCCAGCAGTGTAGACAGGGGGCCCTACGAGCAGTACTTC
14 | TRBJ2-1 | TRBV5-5 | TRBD2 | many | CASSSGGKLYEQFF | TGTGCCAGTTCTAGCGGGGGAAAGCTCTATGAGCAGTTCTTC
15 | TRBJ1-1 | TRBV30 | NA | medium-sized | CAWSAAGGVGTEAFF | TGTGCCTGGAGTGCCGCCGGAGGGGTGGGCACTGAAGCTTTCTTT
12 | TRBJ2-5 | TRBV10-3 | NA | once | CAISGQAETQYF | TGTGCCATCAGTGGACAGGCAGAGACCCAGTACTTC
15 | TRBJ2-7 | TRBV6-1 | TRBD1 | few | CASRESGTGGYEQYF | TGTGCCAGCAGAGAATCCGGGACAGGGGGCTACGAGCAGTACTTC
13 | TRBJ1-1 | TRBV20-1 | NA | NA | CSASGQLDTEAFF | TGCAGTGCTAGTGGTCAGTTAGACACTGAAGCTTTCTTT
13 | TRBJ1-1 | TRBV19 | NA | medium-sized | CASVAKLNTEAFF | TGTGCCAGCGTGGCAAAGTTGAACACTGAAGCTTTCTTT
13 | TRBJ2-7 | TRBV6-2/TRBV6-3 | NA | medium-sized | CASTPGFYYEQYF | TGTGCCAGCACCCCAGGCTTTTACTACGAGCAGTACTTC
13 | TRBJ2-3 | TRBV6-1 | TRBD2 | medium-sized | CATLAGGSDTQYF | TGTGCGACACTAGCGGGGGGTTCCGATACGCAGTATTTT
12 | TRBJ1-2 | TRBV7-8 | NA | NA | CASTRARGGYTF | TGTGCCAGCACAAGGGCCCGAGGAGGATACACCTTC
15 | TRBJ1-2 | TRBV19 | TRBD1 | few | CASSPRTGSNYGYTF | TGTGCCAGTAGTCCACGGACAGGGAGTAACTATGGCTACACCTTC
16 | TRBJ2-5 | TRBV6-1 | NA | many | CASSEVGLATVETQYF | TGTGCCAGCAGTGAAGTGGGGCTAGCGACGGTAGAGACCCAGTACTTC
14 | TRBJ2-2 | TRBV6-2/TRBV6-3 | NA | once | CASSYAPKTGDLFF | TGTGCCAGCAGTTACGCGCCGAAGACCGGGGATCTGTTTTTT
15 | TRBJ2-7 | TRBV20-1 | TRBD1 | NA | CSAQTRQGTGYEQYF | TGCAGTGCGCAGACGAGACAGGGTACGGGGTACGAGCAGTACTTC
14 | TRBJ2-2 | TRBV11-2 | NA | NA | CASSFWQGGGELFF | TGTGCCAGCAGCTTCTGGCAGGGTGGCGGGGAGCTGTTTTTT
18 | TRBJ1-6 | TRBV10-2 | NA | NA | CASSELRSGAGKNSPLHF | TGCGCCAGCAGTGAGTTGCGTTCGGGTGCAGGCAAGAATTCACCCCTCCACTTT
14 | TRBJ1-5 | TRBV4-2 | NA | medium-sized | CASSQDGSNGPQHF | TGTGCCAGCAGCCAAGATGGCAGCAATGGGCCCCAGCATTTT
16 | TRBJ2-2 | TRBV6-1 | NA | few | CASRSPGGEDTGELFF | TGTGCCAGCAGGAGCCCAGGGGGGGAGGACACCGGGGAGCTGTTTTTT
15 | TRBJ2-7 | TRBV18 | TRBD1 | medium-sized | CASSPPGTGGGEQYF | TGTGCCAGCTCACCACCGGGGACAGGGGGCGGCGAGCAGTACTTC
15 | TRBJ1-3 | TRBV7-8 | NA | medium-sized | CASSFEGQGGNTIYF | TGTGCCAGCAGCTTTGAGGGGCAGGGTGGAAACACCATATATTTT
12 | TRBJ2-7 | TRBV28 | NA | few | CASSLSGYEQYF | TGTGCCAGCAGTTTATCGGGATACGAGCAGTACTTC
16 | TRBJ2-7 | TRBV5-4 | NA | NA | CASSRPDSAYSYEQYF | TGTGCCAGCAGCCGCCCCGACAGTGCCTACTCCTACGAACAGTACTTC
15 | TRBJ2-3 | TRBV5-1 | TRBD2 | NA | CASSSSGTSQVAQYF | TGCGCCAGCAGCTCATCCGGGACTAGCCAAGTCGCGCAGTATTTT
15 | TRBJ2-7 | TRBV20-1 | NA | medium-sized | CSARDKETPSYEQYF | TGCAGTGCTAGAGATAAGGAGACACCATCCTACGAGCAGTACTTC
12 | TRBJ1-2 | TRBV6-1 | NA | medium-sized | CASRLGGYGYTF | TGTGCCAGCCGATTGGGGGGCTATGGCTACACCTTC
15 | TRBJ1-1 | TRBV20-1 | TRBD1 | NA | CSAGMTGRLNTEAFF | TGCAGTGCTGGGATGACAGGGAGACTGAACACTGAAGCTTTCTTT
17 | TRBJ2-7 | TRBV5-1 | TRBD1 | medium-sized | CASSTGTGNLIGNEQYF | TGCGCCAGCAGCACCGGGACAGGGAATCTTATTGGAAACGAGCAGTACTTC
15 | TRBJ2-7 | TRBV5-1 | NA | medium-sized | CASSSGLLGPYEQYF | TGCGCCAGCAGCTCCGGGCTCCTGGGCCCCTACGAGCAGTACTTC
16 | TRBJ2-5 | TRBV3-1 | TRBD2 | many | CASSQDSSGGSETQYF | TGTGCCAGCAGCCAAGATTCCAGCGGGGGCTCTGAGACCCAGTACTTC
16 | TRBJ2-2 | TRBV11-2 | NA | NA | CASSPSSRANTGELFF | TGTGCCAGCAGCCCCAGCTCGCGGGCGAACACCGGGGAGCTGTTTTTT
10 | TRBJ1-1 | TRBV29-1 | TRBD1 | NA | CSGWDSEAFF | TGCAGCGGCTGGGACAGTGAAGCTTTCTTT
14 | TRBJ1-1 | TRBV6-1 | TRBD1 | medium-sized | CASSKGQVNTEAFF | TGTGCCAGCAGTAAAGGACAGGTGAACACTGAAGCTTTCTTT
15 | TRBJ1-1 | TRBV20-1 | NA | NA | CSARAWGTSNTEAFF | TGCAGTGCTAGAGCTTGGGGGACATCGAACACTGAAGCTTTCTTT
15 | TRBJ1-3 | TRBV28 | NA | NA | CASSPPDGLGNTIYF | TGTGCCAGCAGTCCACCAGATGGTTTAGGAAACACCATATATTTT
14 | TRBJ1-1 | TRBV15 | NA | few | CATSRAGRKTEAFF | TGTGCCACCAGCAGAGCCGGACGGAAAACTGAGGCTTTCTTT
17 | TRBJ1-5 | TRBV20-1 | TRBD1 | few | CSAPSGQGYHSNQPQHF | TGCAGTGCTCCCTCGGGACAGGGGTATCATAGCAATCAGCCCCAGCATTTT
15 | TRBJ1-4 | TRBV12-3/TRBV12-4 | NA | many | CASSKLEGKLGKLFF | TGTGCCAGCAGTAAGCTCGAGGGCAAGCTTGGAAAACTGTTTTTT
13 | TRBJ1-6 | TRBV10-1 | NA | NA | CASSESLYSPLHF | TGCGCCAGCAGTGAGTCGCTGTATTCACCCCTCCACTTT
14 | TRBJ2-7 | TRBV12-3/TRBV12-4 | NA | medium-sized | CASSFADRPYEQYF | TGTGCCAGCAGTTTCGCCGACAGGCCCTACGAGCAGTACTTC
13 | TRBJ2-7 | TRBV6-1 | NA | few | CASSTASPYEQYF | TGTGCCAGCAGTACCGCCTCTCCCTACGAGCAGTACTTC
17 | TRBJ1-1 | TRBV6-1 | NA | few | CASSVRGVRAACTEAFF | TGTGCCAGCAGTGTAAGAGGGGTTCGGGCGGCTTGCACTGAAGCTTTCTTT
14 | TRBJ1-2 | TRBV29-1 | TRBD1 | many | CSVEEVRGNSGYTF | TGCAGCGTTGAAGAAGTCAGGGGGAACTCTGGCTACACCTTC
17 | TRBJ1-2 | TRBV20-1 | NA | NA | CSASGPLLGNVNYVYTF | TGCAGTGCTAGTGGACCGTTGTTGGGAAATGTTAACTATGTCTACACCTTC
15 | TRBJ1-1 | TRBV3-1 | NA | many | CASSRETGANTEAFF | TGTGCCAGCAGCCGAGAGACGGGTGCGAACACTGAAGCTTTCTTT
16 | TRBJ1-6 | TRBV11-2 | TRBD1 | few | CASSFSRGQGSSPLHF | TGTGCCAGCAGCTTCTCACGGGGACAGGGAAGTTCACCCCTCCACTTT
20 | TRBJ2-2 | TRBV14 | NA | NA | CASSQVQLRRTHTNTGELFF | TGTGCCAGCAGCCAGGTACAACTCCGGAGGACACATACGAACACCGGGGAGCTGTTTTTT
16 | TRBJ2-2 | TRBV12-3/TRBV12-4 | NA | medium-sized | CASSLGLGGLTGELFF | TGTGCCAGCAGTCTGGGGCTGGGGGGCCTCACCGGGGAGCTGTTTTTT
16 | TRBJ2-7 | TRBV11-1 | NA | NA | CASSFSGTIGGDEQYF | TGTGCCAGCAGCTTTTCCGGGACAATCGGTGGGGACGAGCAGTACTTC
16 | TRBJ2-7 | TRBV20-1 | TRBD1 | NA | CSARDPTTGASHEQYF | TGCAGTGCTAGAGACCCTACGACAGGGGCCAGCCACGAGCAGTACTTC
16 | TRBJ2-2 | TRBV11-2 | NA | medium-sized | CASSARQPISPGELFF | TGTGCCAGCAGCGCTCGGCAGCCTATTTCCCCCGGGGAGCTGTTTTTT
19 | TRBJ1-2 | TRBV6-2/TRBV6-3 | NA | NA | CASSYYSLGSVATNYGYTF | TGTGCCAGCAGTTACTATTCGCTTGGCAGCGTGGCGACTAACTATGGCTACACCTTC
16 | TRBJ2-2 | TRBV7-3 | NA | medium-sized | CASSPSSGQYTGELFF | TGTGCCAGCAGCCCTAGCTCCGGACAATACACCGGGGAGCTGTTTTTT